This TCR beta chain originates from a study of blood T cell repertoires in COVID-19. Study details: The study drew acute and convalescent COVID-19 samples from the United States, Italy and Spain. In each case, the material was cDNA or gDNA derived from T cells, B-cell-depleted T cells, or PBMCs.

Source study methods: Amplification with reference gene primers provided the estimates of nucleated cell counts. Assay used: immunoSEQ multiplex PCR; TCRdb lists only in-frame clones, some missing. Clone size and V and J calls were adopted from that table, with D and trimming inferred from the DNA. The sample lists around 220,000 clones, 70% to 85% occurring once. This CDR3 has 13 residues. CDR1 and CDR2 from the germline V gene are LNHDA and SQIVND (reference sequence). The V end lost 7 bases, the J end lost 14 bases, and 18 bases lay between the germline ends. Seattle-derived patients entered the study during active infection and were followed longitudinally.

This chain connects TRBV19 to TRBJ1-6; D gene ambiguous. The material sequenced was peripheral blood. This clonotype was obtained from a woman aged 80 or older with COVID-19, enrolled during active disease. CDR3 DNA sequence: TGTGCCAGTAAGTCAAGGAACGAGGGATCCCTCCACTTT. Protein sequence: CASKSRNEGSLHF.